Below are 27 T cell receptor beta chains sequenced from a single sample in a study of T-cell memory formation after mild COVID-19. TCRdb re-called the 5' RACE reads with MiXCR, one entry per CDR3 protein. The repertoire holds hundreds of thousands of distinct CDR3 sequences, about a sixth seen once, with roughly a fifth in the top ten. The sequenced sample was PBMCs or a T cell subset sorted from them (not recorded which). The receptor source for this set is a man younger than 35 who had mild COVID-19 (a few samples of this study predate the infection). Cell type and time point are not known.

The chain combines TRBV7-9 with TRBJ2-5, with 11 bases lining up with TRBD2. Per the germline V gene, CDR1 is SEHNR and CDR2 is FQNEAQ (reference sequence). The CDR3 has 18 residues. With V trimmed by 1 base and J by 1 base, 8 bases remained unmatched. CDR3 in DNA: TGTGCCAGCAGCTTAGGGTCTAGCGGGGGGCGCATCCAAGAGACCCAGTACTTC. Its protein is CASSLGSSGGRIQETQYF.

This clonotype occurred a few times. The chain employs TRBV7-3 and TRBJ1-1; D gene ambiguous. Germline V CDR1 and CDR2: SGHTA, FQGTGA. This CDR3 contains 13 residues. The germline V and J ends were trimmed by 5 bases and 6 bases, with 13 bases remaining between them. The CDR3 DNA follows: TGTGCCAGCAGCCCCCAGGAGGGCGCTGAAGCTTTCTTT. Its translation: CASSPQEGAEAFF.

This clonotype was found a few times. The CDR3 coding sequence is TGCGCCAGCAGCCCAGACCCGACAGGGGGTACTCTAGCCAAAAACATTCAGTACTTC. It yields the protein CASSPDPTGGTLAKNIQYF. The chain joins TRBV5-1 to TRBJ2-4; 9 positions match TRBD1. Germline lookup yields CDR1 SGHRS and CDR2 YFSETQ. The CDR3 loop spans 19 amino acids. V lost 4 bases to trimming and J lost 0 bases; unmatched junction nucleotides: 14.

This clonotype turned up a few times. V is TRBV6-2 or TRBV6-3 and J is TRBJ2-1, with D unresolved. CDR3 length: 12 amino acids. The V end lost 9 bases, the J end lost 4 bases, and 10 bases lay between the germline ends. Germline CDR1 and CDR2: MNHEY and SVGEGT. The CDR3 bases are TGTGCCAGTCAAACTTGGTACAATGAGCAGTTCTTC. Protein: CASQTWYNEQFF.

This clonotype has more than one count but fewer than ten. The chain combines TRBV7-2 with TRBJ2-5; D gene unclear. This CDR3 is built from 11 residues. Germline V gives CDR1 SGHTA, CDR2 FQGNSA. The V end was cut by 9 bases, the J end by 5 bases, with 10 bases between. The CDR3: CASGPGETQYF. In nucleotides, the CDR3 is TGTGCCAGTGGGCCCGGCGAGACCCAGTACTTC.

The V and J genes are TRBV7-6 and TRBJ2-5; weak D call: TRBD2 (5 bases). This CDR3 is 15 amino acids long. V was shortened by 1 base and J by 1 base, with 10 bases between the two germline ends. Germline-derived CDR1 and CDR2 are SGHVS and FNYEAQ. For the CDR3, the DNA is TGTGCCAGCAGCTTAGACGAGGGTATCCAAGAGACCCAGTACTTC. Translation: CASSLDEGIQETQYF.

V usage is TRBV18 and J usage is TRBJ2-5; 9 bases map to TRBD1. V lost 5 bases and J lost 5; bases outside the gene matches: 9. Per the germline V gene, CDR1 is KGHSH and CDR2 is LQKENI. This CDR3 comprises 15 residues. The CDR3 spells CASSEAGQGYETQYF. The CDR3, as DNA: TGTGCCAGCTCAGAAGCGGGACAGGGCTATGAGACCCAGTACTTC.

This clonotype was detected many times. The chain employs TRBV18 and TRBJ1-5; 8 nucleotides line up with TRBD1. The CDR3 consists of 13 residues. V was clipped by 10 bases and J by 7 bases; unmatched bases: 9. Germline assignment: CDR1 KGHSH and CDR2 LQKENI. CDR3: CATSEDRAQPQHF. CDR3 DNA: TGTGCCACCTCTGAGGACAGGGCCCAGCCCCAGCATTTT.

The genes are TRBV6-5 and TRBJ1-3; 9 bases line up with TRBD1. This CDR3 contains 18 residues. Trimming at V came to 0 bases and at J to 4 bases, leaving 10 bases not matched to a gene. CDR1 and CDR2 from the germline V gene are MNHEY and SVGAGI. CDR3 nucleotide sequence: TGTGCCAGCAGTTACTCGCGGACAGGGGCTTTAAGGGGAAACACCATATATTTT. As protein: CASSYSRTGALRGNTIYF.

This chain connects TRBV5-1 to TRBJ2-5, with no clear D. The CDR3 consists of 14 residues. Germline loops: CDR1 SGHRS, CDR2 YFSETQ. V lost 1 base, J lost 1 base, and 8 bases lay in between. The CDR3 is CASSLRQLQETQYF. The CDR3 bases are TGCGCCAGCAGCTTGCGGCAGCTCCAAGAGACCCAGTACTTC.

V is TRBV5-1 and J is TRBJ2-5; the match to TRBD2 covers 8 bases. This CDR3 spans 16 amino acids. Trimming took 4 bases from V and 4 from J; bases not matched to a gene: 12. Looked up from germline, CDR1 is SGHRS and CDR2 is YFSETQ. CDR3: CASSQRTSWAGETQYF. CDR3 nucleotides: TGCGCCAGCAGCCAAAGGACTAGCTGGGCGGGAGAGACCCAGTACTTC.

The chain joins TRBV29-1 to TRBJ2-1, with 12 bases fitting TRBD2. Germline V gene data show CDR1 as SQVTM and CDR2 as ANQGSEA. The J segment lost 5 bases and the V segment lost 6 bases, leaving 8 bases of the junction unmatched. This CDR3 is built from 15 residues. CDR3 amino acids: CSVPTRTSGDNEQFF. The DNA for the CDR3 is TGCAGCGTGCCCACGAGGACTAGCGGGGACAATGAGCAGTTCTTC.

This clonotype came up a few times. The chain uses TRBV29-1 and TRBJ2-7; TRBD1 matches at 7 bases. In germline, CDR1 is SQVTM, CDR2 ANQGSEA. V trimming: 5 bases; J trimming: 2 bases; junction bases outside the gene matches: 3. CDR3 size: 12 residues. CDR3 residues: CSVIRGPYEQYF. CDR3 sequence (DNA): TGCAGCGTTATAAGGGGGCCCTACGAGCAGTACTTC.

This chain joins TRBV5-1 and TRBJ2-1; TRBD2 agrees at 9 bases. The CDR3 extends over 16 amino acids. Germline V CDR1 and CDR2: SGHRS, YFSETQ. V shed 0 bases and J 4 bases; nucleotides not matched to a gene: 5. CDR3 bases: TGCGCCAGCAGCTTGGAACTAGCGGGCCCTTACAATGAGCAGTTCTTC. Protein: CASSLELAGPYNEQFF.

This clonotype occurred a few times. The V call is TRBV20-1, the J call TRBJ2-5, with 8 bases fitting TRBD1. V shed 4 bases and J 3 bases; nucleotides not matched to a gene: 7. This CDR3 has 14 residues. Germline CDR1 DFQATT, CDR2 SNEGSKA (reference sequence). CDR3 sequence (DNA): TGCAGTGCTATTCTTCCGACAGGGGAAGAGACCCAGTACTTC. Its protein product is CSAILPTGEETQYF.

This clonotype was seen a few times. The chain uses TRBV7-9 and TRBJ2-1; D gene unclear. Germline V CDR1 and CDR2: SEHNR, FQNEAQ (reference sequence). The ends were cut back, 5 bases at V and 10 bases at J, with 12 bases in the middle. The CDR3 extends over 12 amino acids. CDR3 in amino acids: CASSQAGSEQFF. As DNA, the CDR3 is TGTGCCAGCAGCCAAGCAGGCTCCGAGCAGTTCTTC.

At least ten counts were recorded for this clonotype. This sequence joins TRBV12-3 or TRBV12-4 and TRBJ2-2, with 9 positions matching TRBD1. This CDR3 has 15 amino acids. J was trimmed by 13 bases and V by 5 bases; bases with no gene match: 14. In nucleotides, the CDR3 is TGTGCCAGCAGTGCCGACCACGGGACAGGGTCCGCGCTGTTTTTT. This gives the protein CASSADHGTGSALFF.

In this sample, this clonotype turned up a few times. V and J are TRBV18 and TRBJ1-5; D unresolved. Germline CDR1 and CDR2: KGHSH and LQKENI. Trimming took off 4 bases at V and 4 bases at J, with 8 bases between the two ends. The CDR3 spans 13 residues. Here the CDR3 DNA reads TGTGCCAGCTCACAAGACCTTAATCAGCCCCAGCATTTT. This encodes CASSQDLNQPQHF.

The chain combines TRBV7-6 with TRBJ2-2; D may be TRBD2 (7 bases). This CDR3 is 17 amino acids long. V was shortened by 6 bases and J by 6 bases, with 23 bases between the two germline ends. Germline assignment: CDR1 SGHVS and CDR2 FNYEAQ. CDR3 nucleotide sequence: TGTGCCAGCAGACGCAACGGGGGGCTAGACGTTGCCGGGGAGCTGTTTTTT. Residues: CASRRNGGLDVAGELFF.

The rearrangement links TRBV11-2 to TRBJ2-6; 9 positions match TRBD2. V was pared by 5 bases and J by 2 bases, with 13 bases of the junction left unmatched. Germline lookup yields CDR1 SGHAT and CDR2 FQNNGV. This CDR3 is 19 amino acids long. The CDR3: CASSTIAGALDTGANVLTF. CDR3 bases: TGTGCCAGCAGCACCATAGCGGGGGCCCTAGATACTGGGGCCAACGTCCTGACTTTC.

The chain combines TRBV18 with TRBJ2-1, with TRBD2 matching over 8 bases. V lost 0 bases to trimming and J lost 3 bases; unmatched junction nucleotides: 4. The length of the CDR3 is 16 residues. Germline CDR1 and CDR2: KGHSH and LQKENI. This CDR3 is CASSPPAGGLYNEQFF. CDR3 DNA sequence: TGTGCCAGCTCACCACCGGCGGGGGGCCTCTACAATGAGCAGTTCTTC.

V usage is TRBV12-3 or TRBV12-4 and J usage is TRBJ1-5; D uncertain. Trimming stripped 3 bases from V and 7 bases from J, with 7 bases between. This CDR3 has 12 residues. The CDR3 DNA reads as TGTGCCAGCAGTTTTCGGGGACAGCCCCAGCATTTT. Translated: CASSFRGQPQHF.

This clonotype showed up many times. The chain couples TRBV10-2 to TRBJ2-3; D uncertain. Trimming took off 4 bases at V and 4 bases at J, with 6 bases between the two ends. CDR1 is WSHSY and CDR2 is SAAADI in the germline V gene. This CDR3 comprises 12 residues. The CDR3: CASSVRADTQYF. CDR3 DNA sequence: TGCGCCAGCAGTGTCCGGGCAGATACGCAGTATTTT.

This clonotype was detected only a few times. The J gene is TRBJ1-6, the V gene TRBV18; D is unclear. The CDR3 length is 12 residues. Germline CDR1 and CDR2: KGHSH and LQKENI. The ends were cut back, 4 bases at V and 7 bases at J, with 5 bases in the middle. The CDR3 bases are TGTGCCAGCTCACGCCCGAATTCACCCCTCCACTTT. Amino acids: CASSRPNSPLHF.

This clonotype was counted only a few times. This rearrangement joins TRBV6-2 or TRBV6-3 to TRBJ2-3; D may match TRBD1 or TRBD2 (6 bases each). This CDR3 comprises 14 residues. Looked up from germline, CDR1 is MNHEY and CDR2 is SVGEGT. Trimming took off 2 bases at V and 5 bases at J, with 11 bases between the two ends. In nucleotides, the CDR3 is TGTGCCAGCAGTTACGGGGGGCTAGTAGATACGCAGTATTTT. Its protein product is CASSYGGLVDTQYF.

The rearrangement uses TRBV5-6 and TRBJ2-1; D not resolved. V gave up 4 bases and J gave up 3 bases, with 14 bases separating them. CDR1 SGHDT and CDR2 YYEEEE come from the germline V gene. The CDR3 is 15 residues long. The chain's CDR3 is CASSASLEVYNEQFF. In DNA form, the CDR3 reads TGTGCCAGCAGCGCCTCCCTTGAGGTCTACAATGAGCAGTTCTTC.

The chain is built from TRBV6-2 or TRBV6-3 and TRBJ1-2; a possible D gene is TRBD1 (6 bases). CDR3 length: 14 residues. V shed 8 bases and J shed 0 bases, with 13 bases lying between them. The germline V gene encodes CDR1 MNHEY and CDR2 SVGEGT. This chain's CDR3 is CASVGTRANYGYTF. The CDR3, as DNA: TGTGCCAGCGTTGGGACAAGAGCTAACTATGGCTACACCTTC.